A single sample gave rise to the 25 T cell receptor beta chains below, sequenced in a study of long-term antiretroviral therapy in people with HIV. The libraries were made with immunoSEQ v3.0 at survey level. Sequenced by immunoSEQ multiplex PCR; TCRdb stores in-frame clones only, minus some. Of 21,000 or so clones listed, 70% to 90% are singletons. The source was unsorted PBMCs, collected 2.6 years after starting antiretroviral therapy. These receptors were obtained from a woman aged 50 to 65 with HIV.

This chain links TRBV27 with TRBJ2-7, with a tentative D call TRBD2 (6 bases). Germline lookup yields CDR1 MNHEY and CDR2 SMNVEV (reference sequence). Trimming cost V 0 bases and J 2 bases, with 8 bases left between them. The CDR3 is made up of 14 amino acids. The DNA for the CDR3 is TGTGCCAGCAGTTTATCCTCGGGGGCCTACGAGCAGTACTTC. Its translation: CASSLSSGAYEQYF.

The count of this clone is one. The chain employs TRBV5-1 and TRBJ1-1; 7 nucleotides match TRBD1. The CDR3 has 15 amino acids. Germline V gives CDR1 SGHRS, CDR2 YFSETQ. V was clipped by 4 bases and J by 0 bases; unmatched bases: 6. The CDR3 DNA sequence: TGCGCCAGCAGCACCCCACAGGGGATGAACACTGAAGCTTTCTTT. It yields the protein CASSTPQGMNTEAFF. Together with reference TRBV5-1 and TRBJ1-1, the CDR3 gives the full variable domain: KAGVTQTPRYLIKTRGQQVTLSCSPISGHRSVSWYQQTPGQGLQFLFEYFSETQRNKGNFPGRFSGRQFSNSRSEMNVSTLELGDSALYLCASSTPQGMNTEAFFGQGTRLTVV.

J is TRBJ2-7 and V is TRBV27, with 7 nucleotides matching TRBD2. Trimming at V came to 5 bases and at J to 1 base, leaving 5 bases not matched to a gene. Germline V gives CDR1 MNHEY, CDR2 SMNVEV (reference sequence). The CDR3 covers 14 residues. In DNA form, the CDR3 reads TGTGCCAGCAGTAACTGGGGGGGTTCCTACGAGCAGTACTTC. It yields the protein CASSNWGGSYEQYF.

V is TRBV19 and J is TRBJ2-7; D perhaps matches TRBD1 (6 bases). The germline gives CDR1 LNHDA, CDR2 SQIVND (reference sequence). The germline V and J ends were trimmed by 1 base and 0 bases, with 13 bases remaining between them. The CDR3 totals 16 residues. CDR3 bases: TGTGCCAGTAGTATAGCGGCAGGGGAGAGCTCCTACGAGCAGTACTTC. Translating it yields CASSIAAGESSYEQYF.

This chain links TRBV27 with TRBJ2-4, with TRBD2 identical over 12 bases. The J segment lost 2 bases and the V segment lost 5 bases, leaving 10 bases of the junction unmatched. Germline V gene lookup returns CDR1 MNHEY and CDR2 SMNVEV (reference sequence). CDR3 length: 18 residues. The CDR3, as DNA: TGTGCCAGCAGTCCGAGAGGACTAGCGGGAAACACCAAAAACATTCAGTACTTC. Its protein is CASSPRGLAGNTKNIQYF.

The rearrangement joins TRBV2 to TRBJ2-2; a possible D gene is TRBD2 (5 bases). This CDR3 has 14 residues. Germline CDR1 SNHLY, CDR2 FYNNEI. The V end lost 11 bases, the J end lost 5 bases, and 18 bases lay between the germline ends. The CDR3 sequence: CALTPTSQTGELFF. CDR3 DNA sequence: TGTGCCCTAACCCCAACTAGTCAGACCGGGGAGCTGTTTTTT.

The chain carries TRBV28 and TRBJ2-7; 7 positions match TRBD2. CDR1 MDHEN and CDR2 SYDVKM come from the germline V gene. The V and J ends lost 3 bases and 5 bases, in that order; junction bases with no gene match: 13. CDR3 length: 16 residues. CDR3 in amino acids: CASSFSRRGRSDEQYF. The CDR3 coding sequence is TGTGCCAGCAGTTTTTCTCGGCGGGGGAGGTCGGACGAGCAGTACTTC. The full variable domain, in which reference TRBV28 and TRBJ2-7 provide the parts outside the CDR3, is DVKVTQSSRYLVKRTGEKVFLECVQDMDHENMFWYRQDPGLGLRLIYFSYDVKMKEKGDIPEGYSVSREKKERFSLILESASTNQTSMYLCASSFSRRGRSDEQYFGPGTRLTVT.

V gene TRBV15 combines with J gene TRBJ2-7; 10 bases map to TRBD1. Germline CDR1 is LNHNV and CDR2 is YYDKDF (reference sequence). With V trimmed by 3 bases and J by 3 bases, 5 bases remained unmatched. The CDR3 consists of 15 residues. In DNA form, the CDR3 reads TGTGCCACCAGCAGGGATAGGGACAGGGGCTACGAGCAGTACTTC. The encoded protein is CATSRDRDRGYEQYF.

This sequence joins TRBV5-1 and TRBJ2-1; 7 bases fit TRBD2. The J segment lost 4 bases and the V segment lost 0 bases, leaving 10 bases of the junction unmatched. CDR3 size: 17 residues. CDR1 is SGHRS, CDR2 YFSETQ, per germline. For the CDR3, the DNA is TGCGCCAGCAGCTTGGCCGTGTTGGGGAGGGATTACAATGAGCAGTTCTTC. This sequence encodes CASSLAVLGRDYNEQFF.

The chain couples TRBV19 to TRBJ2-1, with D maybe TRBD2 (5 bases). In germline, CDR1 is LNHDA, CDR2 SQIVND (reference sequence). This CDR3 has 13 amino acids. V was clipped by 3 bases and J by 9 bases, with 12 bases between them. CDR3 nucleotides: TGTGCCAGTAGTATGTTTGGGAGTGGTGAGCAGTTCTTC. It yields the protein CASSMFGSGEQFF.

The CDR3 spells CASSGQEGQETQYF. In DNA form, the CDR3 reads TGTGCCAGCTCGGGACAGGAGGGCCAAGAGACCCAGTACTTC. The V gene is TRBV18, the J gene TRBJ2-5; 8 bases agree with TRBD1. The CDR3 contains 14 residues. J gave up 1 base and V 6 bases, and 4 bases lay outside the gene matches. CDR1 and CDR2 from the germline V gene are KGHSH and LQKENI.

The chain has TRBV6-5 and TRBJ2-7; 15 positions match TRBD2. Per germline, CDR1 MNHEY and CDR2 SVGAGI. Trimming removed 4 bases from V and 7 bases from J; junction bases left unmatched: 5. The CDR3 contains 15 residues. The CDR3 nucleotides are TGTGCCAGCAGTTGGGGACTAGCGGGAGGAGGTGAGCAGTACTTC. It is translated as CASSWGLAGGGEQYF.

J is TRBJ2-1 and V is TRBV5-1; a possible D gene is TRBD1 (6 bases). CDR3 length equals 14 residues. Germline V lookup: CDR1 SGHRS, CDR2 YFSETQ. The V and J ends lost 0 bases and 6 bases respectively, with 10 bases between them. The CDR3 DNA follows: TGCGCCAGCAGCTTGGGGGGGCCTACCAATGAGCAGTTCTTC. Amino acids: CASSLGGPTNEQFF.

The chain uses TRBV6-5 and TRBJ2-2; D possibly uses TRBD1 or TRBD2 (5 bases each). Germline loops: CDR1 MNHEY, CDR2 SVGAGI. The CDR3 sequence is 15 residues long. V was clipped by 7 bases and J by 2 bases, with 14 bases between them. In DNA form, the CDR3 reads TGTGCCAGCAAAATGGGGGTCTACAACACCGGGGAGCTGTTTTTT. As protein: CASKMGVYNTGELFF.

This clone has more than one count but fewer than ten. This chain joins TRBV6-1 and TRBJ1-4; D unresolved. CDR3 length: 14 amino acids. V lost 6 bases to trimming and J lost 4 bases, with 12 bases between them. From germline, CDR1 is MNHNS and CDR2 SASEGT. DNA of the CDR3: TGTGCCAGCAGGGCCCCGGTCGGTAATGAAAAACTGTTTTTT. It specifies CASRAPVGNEKLFF.

The chain uses TRBV28 and TRBJ2-7; a weak D match, TRBD1 (5 bases). Per germline, CDR1 MDHEN and CDR2 SYDVKM. The CDR3 has 11 amino acids. The V gene lost 8 bases and the J gene lost 3 bases, with 8 bases spanning the gap. In DNA form, the CDR3 reads TGTGCCAGCGATGACAGCTACGAGCAGTACTTC. Translation gives CASDDSYEQYF.

The chain is built from TRBV27 and TRBJ1-1, with 9 bases matching TRBD1. CDR3 length: 17 amino acids. CDR1 and CDR2 (germline): MNHEY, SMNVEV (reference sequence). With 7 bases clipped from V and 1 base from J, the junction kept 13 bases outside the gene matches. In DNA, the CDR3 is TGTGCCAGCAAGCCCCGCGGGACAGGGCCTCGGAACACTGAAGCTTTCTTT. Translation gives CASKPRGTGPRNTEAFF.

This chain uses TRBV5-5 with TRBJ1-5; TRBD1 is a possible D gene (6 bases). The germline V gene has CDR1 SGHKS and CDR2 YYEKEE (reference sequence). The CDR3 totals 14 residues. Between the trimmed V and J ends, which lost 4 bases and 3 bases, there was a span of 11 bases. This CDR3 reads CASSLRDTNQPQHF. The DNA for the CDR3 is TGTGCCAGCAGCCTTCGGGACACCAATCAGCCCCAGCATTTT.

J is TRBJ2-3 and V is TRBV11-2; 11 nucleotides agree with TRBD2. Germline V gene lookup returns CDR1 SGHAT and CDR2 FQNNGV. The CDR3 has 18 amino acids. J lost 2 bases, V lost 3 bases, and 10 bases had no gene match. CDR3 residues: CASSLGLAVPRFTDTQYF. The CDR3 DNA follows: TGTGCCAGCAGCTTGGGACTAGCGGTTCCCCGATTCACAGATACGCAGTATTTT.

The chain employs TRBV7-9 and TRBJ1-4; D remains ambiguous. The V gene lost 5 bases and the J gene lost 7 bases, with 20 bases spanning the gap. The germline V gene has CDR1 SEHNR and CDR2 FQNEAQ (reference sequence). This CDR3 contains 16 residues. This chain's CDR3 is CASSKGVVESGEKLFF. DNA for the CDR3: TGTGCCAGCAGCAAAGGAGTTGTGGAGTCTGGTGAAAAACTGTTTTTT.

This chain joins TRBV6-5 and TRBJ2-1; D is unresolved. The CDR3 spans 14 residues. Germline V gene lookup returns CDR1 MNHEY and CDR2 SVGAGI. V was shortened by 5 bases and J by 3 bases, with 11 bases between the two germline ends. The CDR3 bases are TGTGCCAGCAGTCCCCTCTTGAGCTACAATGAGCAGTTCTTC. Its translation is CASSPLLSYNEQFF.

V usage is TRBV9 and J usage is TRBJ2-1; TRBD2 agrees at 7 bases. The CDR3 sequence is 15 residues long. The V and J ends lost 0 bases and 5 bases, in that order; junction bases with no gene match: 5. Germline-derived CDR1 and CDR2 are SGDLS and YYNGEE. This chain's CDR3 is CASSVATSRNNEQFF. In DNA, the CDR3 is TGTGCCAGCAGCGTAGCGACTAGCAGAAACAATGAGCAGTTCTTC.

V usage is TRBV28 and J usage is TRBJ1-5, with D perhaps TRBD1 (6 bases). Germline assignment: CDR1 MDHEN and CDR2 SYDVKM. V was pared by 5 bases and J by 3 bases, with 14 bases between. The CDR3 has 15 amino acids. The CDR3 sequence is CASSTGQIINQPQHF. In nucleotides, the CDR3 is TGTGCCAGCAGTACAGGACAGATCATCAATCAGCCCCAGCATTTT. The whole variable domain, filled in from reference TRBV28 and TRBJ1-5, reads DVKVTQSSRYLVKRTGEKVFLECVQDMDHENMFWYRQDPGLGLRLIYFSYDVKMKEKGDIPEGYSVSREKKERFSLILESASTNQTSMYLCASSTGQIINQPQHFGDGTRLSIL.

The chain recombines TRBV18 with TRBJ1-2, with D hard to call. Germline values: CDR1 KGHSH, CDR2 LQKENI. V was clipped by 3 bases and J by 4 bases, with 12 bases between them. The CDR3 has 14 residues. The CDR3 reads CASSPGEVRYGYTF. Here the CDR3 DNA reads TGTGCCAGCTCACCGGGTGAGGTACGCTATGGCTACACCTTC.

The V gene is TRBV4-2, the J gene TRBJ1-4, with D perhaps TRBD1 (6 bases). With 0 bases removed from V and 6 bases from J, the gap between germline ends came to 11 bases. CDR1 and CDR2 from the germline V gene are LGHNA and YNFKEQ. The CDR3 contains 15 residues. CDR3 DNA sequence: TGTGCCAGCAGCCAAGACAGGGGTTTCTATGAAAAACTGTTTTTT. This encodes CASSQDRGFYEKLFF.